Following are 7 T cell receptor beta chains from one sample sequenced in a study of blood T cell repertoires in COVID-19. This table comes from immunoSEQ multiplex PCR, and its TCRdb copy is limited to in-frame clones, with some not included. The sample contains approximately 230,000 clones, just over 90% of which appear only once. Material for sequencing was PBMCs or T cells enriched from blood (not recorded which). The receptors were sampled from a young woman who had recovered from COVID-19.

V usage is TRBV27 and J usage is TRBJ2-2; 9 bases align to TRBD1. The CDR3 is 17 amino acids. Germline lookup yields CDR1 MNHEY and CDR2 SMNVEV (reference sequence). V was clipped by 3 bases and J by 3 bases; unmatched bases: 8. The CDR3 DNA is TGTGCCAGCAGTTTGGGTACAGGGGGCGCCTACACCGGGGAGCTGTTTTTT. Translation: CASSLGTGGAYTGELFF.

The chain has TRBV19 and TRBJ1-2; TRBD1 might be the D (6 bases). The CDR3 extends over 12 amino acids. With 5 bases removed from V and 4 bases from J, the gap between germline ends came to 8 bases. Germline-derived CDR1 and CDR2 are LNHDA and SQIVND (reference sequence). This CDR3 reads CASSQGFYGYTF. In nucleotides, the CDR3 is TGTGCCAGTAGTCAGGGGTTCTATGGCTACACCTTC.

This chain links TRBV24-1 with TRBJ2-1; TRBD2 matches 9 bases. Germline CDR1 is KGHDR and CDR2 is SFDVKD. Trimming at V came to 2 bases and at J to 0 bases, leaving 10 bases not matched to a gene. The CDR3 is 19 residues long. CDR3 bases: TGTGCCACCAGTGATTCCCGAGTAGCGGGGGCGAGCTCCTACAATGAGCAGTTCTTC. Translation gives CATSDSRVAGASSYNEQFF.

This clone was detected only a few times. The chain is built from TRBV9 and TRBJ1-1, with D possibly being TRBD1 (5 bases). V was cut by 0 bases and J by 4 bases, with 10 bases left in between. Germline CDR1 and CDR2: SGDLS and YYNGEE. The CDR3 has 14 amino acids. This CDR3 is CASSVGGVATEAFF. As DNA, the CDR3 is TGTGCCAGCAGCGTAGGGGGGGTTGCCACTGAAGCTTTCTTT.

The chain uses TRBV3-1 (or the pseudogene TRBV3-2) and TRBJ1-2; 7 bases match TRBD1. V was pared by 4 bases and J by 8 bases, with 7 bases of the junction left unmatched. CDR3 length: 13 amino acids. Germline V gene lookup returns CDR1 LGHDT and CDR2 YNNKEL (reference sequence). CDR3 DNA: TGTGCCAGCAGCCGAGGAACAGGGGAAGGCTACACCTTC. The encoded protein is CASSRGTGEGYTF.

The rearrangement joins TRBV18 to TRBJ2-7, with TRBD1 matching over 9 bases. The germline gives CDR1 KGHSH, CDR2 LQKENI. V shed 4 bases and J 0 bases; nucleotides not matched to a gene: 4. The CDR3 extends over 15 amino acids. CDR3 residues: CASSLATGGSYEQYF. The CDR3 DNA reads TGTGCCAGCTCACTGGCGACAGGGGGCTCCTACGAGCAGTACTTC.

The gene calls are TRBV4-3 and TRBJ1-2, with TRBD1 matching 9 bases. After removal of 0 bases from V and 4 bases from J, the junction contained 6 bases not matched to a gene. In germline, CDR1 is LGHNA, CDR2 YSLEER. The CDR3 consists of 16 residues. The CDR3 bases are TGCGCCAGCAGCCAAGATCTTAGACAGGGGGGCTATGGCTACACCTTC. It translates to CASSQDLRQGGYGYTF.